Following are 24 T cell receptor beta chains from one sample sequenced in a study of blood T cell repertoires in COVID-19. The data were produced by immunoSEQ multiplex PCR, yet TCRdb's version contains in-frame clones alone and is incomplete. Among 250,000 to 300,000 clones listed, 80% to 95% were seen once. The sequencing sample was made of PBMCs or T cells enriched from blood (not recorded which). The source is a woman in her 30s who had recovered from COVID-19.

CDR3 amino acids: CAWTRQGGTGELFF. The CDR3 coding sequence is TGTGCCTGGACCCGACAGGGGGGAACCGGGGAGCTGTTTTTT. The chain couples TRBV30 to TRBJ2-2, with 9 nucleotides matching TRBD1. The CDR3 has 14 amino acids. CDR1 GTSNPN and CDR2 SVGIG come from the germline V gene (reference sequence). The junction had 5 bases not matched to a gene; V was cut back by 4 bases and J by 5 bases. Complete variable domain (other parts from reference TRBV30 and TRBJ2-2): SQTIHQWPATLVQPVGSPLSLECTVEGTSNPNLYWYRQAAGRGLQLLFYSVGIGQISSEVPQNLSASRPQDRQFILSSKKLLLSDSGFYLCAWTRQGGTGELFFGEGSRLTVL.

CDR3 bases: TGTGCCAGCAGTTTGGGACAGCTGTTAACGGGTGAGCAGTTCTTC. It translates to CASSLGQLLTGEQFF. The chain joins TRBV27 to TRBJ2-1, with TRBD1 identical over 7 bases. Losses at the gene ends were 3 bases for V and 9 bases for J; bases not matched to a gene: 11. Germline CDR1 reads MNHEY; CDR2 reads SMNVEV (reference sequence). The CDR3 is 15 amino acids.

In nucleotides, the CDR3 is TGTGCCAGCAGCCCTCTGGGGAGCGGGAGGATTGACACCGGGGAGCTGTTTTTT. This gives the protein CASSPLGSGRIDTGELFF. The V gene is TRBV4-2, the J gene TRBJ2-2, with 9 bases that match TRBD2. From germline, CDR1 is LGHNA and CDR2 YNFKEQ. The V gene end was trimmed by 4 bases and the J gene end by 3 bases; junction bases not matched to a gene: 12. CDR3 size: 18 residues.

The V and J genes are TRBV7-9 and TRBJ1-1, with D possibly being TRBD1 (5 bases). Germline V gene sequence: CDR1 SEHNR, CDR2 FQNEAQ (reference sequence). Trimming took off 1 base at V and 1 base at J, with 7 bases between the two ends. This CDR3 region has 14 residues. The CDR3 loop is CASSLVTGNTEAFF. In nucleotides, the CDR3 is TGTGCCAGCAGCTTAGTAACAGGGAACACTGAAGCTTTCTTT.

The chain links TRBV27 to TRBJ1-2, with D perhaps TRBD1 (6 bases). From germline, CDR1 is MNHEY and CDR2 SMNVEV (reference sequence). CDR3 length: 18 residues. Trimming took off 6 bases at V and 1 base at J, with 24 bases between the two ends. The CDR3 bases are TGTGCCAGCAGCCCATTAAATTTCCGGACAGCCCTTAACTATGGCTACACCTTC. Protein: CASSPLNFRTALNYGYTF.

Here the CDR3 reads CASSSGLQTLNEQFF. CDR3 bases: TGCGCCAGCAGCTCGGGACTACAGACTCTCAATGAGCAGTTCTTC. The chain couples TRBV5-1 to TRBJ2-1; TRBD2 agrees at 7 bases. This CDR3 has 15 amino acids. After removal of 3 bases from V and 6 bases from J, the junction contained 9 bases not matched to a gene. Germline V gene sequence: CDR1 SGHRS, CDR2 YFSETQ.

This clone came up once. The CDR3 sequence is CASSTTGGVGVTEAFF. DNA for the CDR3: TGTGCCAGTAGTACTACAGGGGGGGTCGGAGTCACTGAAGCTTTCTTT. The J gene is TRBJ1-1, the V gene TRBV19, with 8 bases lining up with TRBD1. Germline values: CDR1 LNHDA, CDR2 SQIVND (reference sequence). The CDR3 loop spans 16 amino acids. The junction had 11 bases not matched to a gene; V was cut back by 4 bases and J by 4 bases.

The chain has TRBV29-1 and TRBJ2-3, with TRBD1 identical over 7 bases. Germline-derived CDR1 and CDR2 are SQVTM and ANQGSEA. CDR3 length: 13 amino acids. V lost 7 bases, J lost 5 bases, and 9 bases stayed unmatched. The CDR3 DNA reads as TGCAGCGGGGGACAGCCCCGGGGAGATACGCAGTATTTT. It yields the protein CSGGQPRGDTQYF.

The CDR3 protein is CASSLEVGGASYGYTF. The CDR3 nucleotides are TGCGCCAGCAGCTTGGAGGTAGGGGGCGCATCCTATGGCTACACCTTC. This rearrangement joins TRBV5-1 to TRBJ1-2; 7 positions agree with TRBD1. The CDR3 consists of 16 residues. Germline V gene sequence: CDR1 SGHRS, CDR2 YFSETQ. V lost 0 bases and J lost 4; bases outside the gene matches: 9.

The V gene is TRBV19, the J gene TRBJ2-7; TRBD2 agrees at 8 bases. CDR1 is LNHDA, CDR2 SQIVND, per germline (reference sequence). V shed 5 bases, J shed 2 bases, and the junction held 5 bases outside the gene matches. The CDR3 is 14 amino acids. CDR3 in amino acids: CASSGSGSAYEQYF. The CDR3 DNA reads as TGTGCCAGTAGTGGGAGCGGGAGTGCCTACGAGCAGTACTTC.

This clone has a handful of counts. The chain is built from TRBV18 and TRBJ1-2; 8 bases match TRBD1. CDR1 is KGHSH, CDR2 LQKENI, per germline. V dropped 0 bases and J dropped 4; count of bases not matched to a gene: 7. This CDR3 has 16 amino acids. DNA of the CDR3: TGTGCCAGCTCACCACCGTCGGTACAGGGGGTCTATGGCTACACCTTC. This gives the protein CASSPPSVQGVYGYTF.

This clone was counted a few times. V and J are TRBV2 and TRBJ1-6; 7 nucleotides align to TRBD1. This CDR3 is built from 14 residues. After removal of 6 bases from V and 5 bases from J, the junction contained 4 bases not matched to a gene. In germline, CDR1 is SNHLY, CDR2 FYNNEI. CDR3 DNA sequence: TGTGCCAGCAGGGGACAGACAAATAATTCACCCCTCCACTTT. It encodes CASRGQTNNSPLHF.

This chain links TRBV27 with TRBJ1-4; TRBD1 agrees at 8 bases. The V gene end was trimmed by 4 bases and the J gene end by 8 bases; junction bases not matched to a gene: 9. Germline CDR1 and CDR2: MNHEY and SMNVEV (reference sequence). The CDR3 runs to 15 residues. DNA of the CDR3: TGTGCCAGCAGTTCCCTCGCAGGGGGCGAGGAAAAACTGTTTTTT. Translated: CASSSLAGGEEKLFF.

V is TRBV2 and J is TRBJ1-3; 9 bases are shared with TRBD1. The CDR3 totals 15 residues. Per germline, CDR1 SNHLY and CDR2 FYNNEI. J was trimmed by 2 bases and V by 9 bases; bases with no gene match: 8. Written as DNA, the CDR3 is TGTGCCAGACAAGTCGGGGACAGGGCTGGAAACACCATATATTTT. It codes for CARQVGDRAGNTIYF.

The genes are TRBV12-3 or TRBV12-4 and TRBJ1-2; no definite D call. V shed 10 bases and J shed 4 bases, with 13 bases lying between them. This CDR3 is built from 12 residues. The CDR3 protein is CATTVKIYGYTF. The CDR3 DNA reads TGTGCCACCACGGTGAAAATCTATGGCTACACCTTC.

The chain joins TRBV19 to TRBJ2-2, with 11 bases that match TRBD2. With V trimmed by 5 bases and J by 6 bases, 5 bases remained unmatched. Germline CDR1 reads LNHDA; CDR2 reads SQIVND (reference sequence). The CDR3 contains 15 residues. CDR3 sequence (DNA): TGTGCCAGTAGTGAAATAGCGGGAGGGCCCGGGGAGCTGTTTTTT. Amino acids: CASSEIAGGPGELFF.

This clone was seen a single time. This rearrangement joins TRBV7-8 to TRBJ2-3; D perhaps matches TRBD2 (6 bases). The CDR3 sequence is 15 residues long. Germline V gene sequence: CDR1 SGHVS, CDR2 FQNEAQ. V was shortened by 5 bases and J by 5 bases, with 17 bases between the two germline ends. The CDR3 here is CASSKLRDLKDTQYF. The CDR3 DNA reads as TGTGCCAGCAGCAAACTCCGGGACTTGAAAGATACGCAGTATTTT.

This rearrangement joins TRBV30 to TRBJ1-6; D possibly corresponds to TRBD1 (5 bases). CDR1 is GTSNPN and CDR2 is SVGIG in the germline V gene (reference sequence). This CDR3 comprises 14 residues. Deletions cut 3 bases from V and 7 bases from J, with 13 bases between. DNA of the CDR3: TGTGCCTGGAGACAGAACCCAGGGAATTCACCCCTCCACTTT. Translating it yields CAWRQNPGNSPLHF.

The V and J genes are TRBV7-3 and TRBJ1-1, with 9 nucleotides matching TRBD1. Trimming took 5 bases from V and 5 from J; bases not matched to a gene: 6. This CDR3 comprises 14 residues. From germline, CDR1 is SGHTA and CDR2 FQGTGA. This chain's CDR3 is CASSPTGGGTEAFF. CDR3 bases: TGTGCCAGCAGCCCCACAGGGGGCGGGACTGAAGCTTTCTTT.

This chain connects TRBV19 to TRBJ2-1; TRBD2 aligns across 14 bases. In germline, CDR1 is LNHDA, CDR2 SQIVND (reference sequence). The CDR3 sequence is 19 residues long. V shed 5 bases, J shed 0 bases, and the junction held 9 bases outside the gene matches. Here the CDR3 DNA reads TGTGCCAGTAGTCCCGGGACTAGCGGGAGAGGCAGCTCCTACAATGAGCAGTTCTTC. As protein: CASSPGTSGRGSSYNEQFF.

This rearrangement joins TRBV19 to TRBJ1-2; possible D gene TRBD1, 6 bases. Looked up from germline, CDR1 is LNHDA and CDR2 is SQIVND (reference sequence). V lost 8 bases and J 5 bases, leaving 9 bases between the germline ends. The CDR3 is 11 amino acids. CDR3 in DNA: TGTGCCAGTCCCGGACAGTATGGCTACACCTTC. As protein: CASPGQYGYTF.

The rearrangement links TRBV6-5 to TRBJ2-1; TRBD2 aligns across 8 bases. This CDR3 has 15 residues. Germline trimming cut 5 bases from V and 4 bases from J; bases unmatched to any gene: 7. Germline V CDR1 and CDR2: MNHEY, SVGAGI. The CDR3 reads CASSPEGLAYNEQFF. The CDR3 nucleotides read TGTGCCAGCAGTCCCGAAGGACTAGCTTACAATGAGCAGTTCTTC.

This clone was counted once. The chain joins TRBV9 to TRBJ2-7; TRBD2 aligns across 8 bases. Trimming at V came to 4 bases and at J to 5 bases, leaving 8 bases not matched to a gene. Germline V gene data show CDR1 as SGDLS and CDR2 as YYNGEE. The length of the CDR3 is 14 residues. The CDR3 loop is CASSLSGTSNEQYF. The CDR3 DNA sequence: TGTGCCAGCAGCCTTTCCGGGACTAGTAACGAGCAGTACTTC.

Concerning this clone itself: As the CDR3 is not closed by the conserved phenylalanine or tryptophan, this likely results from a read error. It is unclear where the CDR3 begins or ends on the DNA, so no DNA is shown, and the CDR3 is as TCRdb lists it. This CDR3 is CSVGQGIV. The gene calls are TRBV29-1 and TRBJ1-2; TRBD1 is the table's D call, not checked against the DNA. CDR1 and CDR2 (germline): SQVTM, ANQGSEA. The CDR3 is made up of 8 amino acids, end residues included.